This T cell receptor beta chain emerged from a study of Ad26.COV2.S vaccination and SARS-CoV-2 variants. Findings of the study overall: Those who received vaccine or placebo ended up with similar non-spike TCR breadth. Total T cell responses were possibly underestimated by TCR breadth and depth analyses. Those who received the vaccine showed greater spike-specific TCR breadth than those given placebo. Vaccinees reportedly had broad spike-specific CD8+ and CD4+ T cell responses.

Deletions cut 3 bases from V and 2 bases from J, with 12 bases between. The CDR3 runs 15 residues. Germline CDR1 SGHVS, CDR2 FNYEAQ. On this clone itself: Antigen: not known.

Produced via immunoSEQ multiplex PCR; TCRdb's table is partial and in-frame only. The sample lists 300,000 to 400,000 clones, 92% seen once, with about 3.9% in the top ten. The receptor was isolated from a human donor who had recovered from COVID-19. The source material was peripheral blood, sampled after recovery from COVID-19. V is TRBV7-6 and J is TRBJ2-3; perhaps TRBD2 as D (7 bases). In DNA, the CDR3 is TGTGCCAGCAGCTTGAGGGGGGGATCCACAGATACGCAGTATTTT. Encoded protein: CASSLRGGSTDTQYF.